This TCR beta chain was observed in a study of cytomegalovirus exposure and HLA in healthy donors (TCRdb year 2017). Study-level background: The 650 to 750 repertoires of the first cohort and the roughly 110 validation repertoires were produced on the same platform, according to a later analysis. The study was designed to test whether signatures of past pathogen exposure could be identified by cataloging public T cell receptors. Along with the approximately 650-subject first cohort, a separate validation cohort of over a hundred different subjects was used. The study combined high-throughput TCR immunosequencing, statistical association of individual TCRs with disease status, and machine learning to predict cytomegalovirus infection status.

CDR1 SGDLS and CDR2 YYNGEE are derived from the germline V gene. V and J are trimmed by 0 bases and 3 bases, and the gene matches miss 8 bases of the junction. CDR3 length: 17 amino acids, cysteine to phenylalanine. Of all the DNA, just the CDR3 is kept, 51 bases in frame from base 1. Concerning this clone itself: No cognate antigen has been identified for it. Base-call qualities are not available, and no considerably larger clone is one nucleotide away.

Separate from the approximately 670-subject first cohort, the validation cohort of roughly 120 subjects was the group to which the donors belonged. The library was obtained by the immunoSEQ multiplex PCR assay. The authors' analysis ran thus. A statistical classification framework was built for diagnosing cytomegalovirus status from the catalog of TCR beta chain sequences. This is the immuneACCESS table as TCRdb keeps it, with only in-frame sequences that have V and J called. A part of the clones is gone; compared with another copy, unresolved V genes explain less than half, and the rest is unexplained. V and J calls and clone size are copied from that table; D and trimming were computed from the DNA. The sample table contains about 260,000 clones; only one count was recorded for about 92% of them. Approximately 3.1% of the sample is taken by the ten largest. The study at large found these results: The study listed approximately 150 TCR beta chains as associated with cytomegalovirus. Most TCR sequences were seen in very few donors, while some public TCRs were found in many individuals. In a later analysis, TCRs clustered in the first cohort were found to also tend to co-occur in the roughly 130 validation repertoires, with approximately 93% of cluster scores above 0. According to the authors, the approach could potentially be generalized to other disease states and immunological phenotypes. In vitro tests confirmed that three of the cytomegalovirus-associated TCR beta chains recognize cytomegalovirus antigens. Cytomegalovirus status was reported to be diagnosed by the classifier with high specificity and sensitivity in both the original and validation cohorts. A later analysis had no HLA typing for the validation cohort, so co-occurrence there was scored across all 130 or so repertoires.

The chain is made from TRBV9 and TRBJ2-3, with TRBD1 matching 9 junction bases. The sequence came from a woman aged 30 to 39 in good health and CMV-seronegative. Specimen: PBMCs. Here is the DNA: TGTGCCAGCAGCGTAGCTCCCCGACAGGGGGAAACAGATACGCAGTATTTT. Its protein product is CASSVAPRQGETDTQYF.